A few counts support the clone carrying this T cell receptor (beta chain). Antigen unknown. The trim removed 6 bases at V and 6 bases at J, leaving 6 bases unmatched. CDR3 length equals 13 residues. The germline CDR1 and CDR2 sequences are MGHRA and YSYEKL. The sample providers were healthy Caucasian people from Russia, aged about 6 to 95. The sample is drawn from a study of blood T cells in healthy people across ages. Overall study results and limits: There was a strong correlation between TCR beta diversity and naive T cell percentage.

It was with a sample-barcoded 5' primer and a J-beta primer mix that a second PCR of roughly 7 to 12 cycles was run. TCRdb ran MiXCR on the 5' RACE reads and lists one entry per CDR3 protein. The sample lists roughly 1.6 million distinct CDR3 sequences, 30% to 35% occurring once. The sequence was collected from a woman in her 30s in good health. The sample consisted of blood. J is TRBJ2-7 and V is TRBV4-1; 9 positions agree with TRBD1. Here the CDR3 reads CASRRTGEGEQYF. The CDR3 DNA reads TGCGCCAGCAGACGGACAGGGGAAGGCGAGCAGTACTTC.